This record covers a single T cell receptor beta chain. For CDR3 and TCR beta VDJ profiling, genomic DNA was the template used. TCRdb analysed the reads with MiXCR anew, one entry per CDR3 protein. This table holds around 200,000 distinct CDR3 sequences, 48% found once. The CDR3 runs to 16 residues. Germline V CDR1 and CDR2: ENHRY, SYGVKD. The J segment lost 5 bases and the V segment lost 0 bases, leaving 5 bases of the junction unmatched. This sample stems from a study of CD8+CD57+ T cells in acquired aplastic anemia. Patients who underwent sequencing had shown CD8+CD57+ cell expansion by flow cytometry. Patients, without exception, had severe acquired aplastic anemia. All patients were therapy-naive when blood was sampled.

This TCR was sampled from a human donor with aplastic anemia. V and J are TRBV10-3 and TRBJ2-7; 12 nucleotides align to TRBD2. The source material was sorted CD4+, CD8+, or CD8+CD57+ T cells (not recorded which) from PBMCs. The CDR3 DNA follows: TGTGCCATCAGTGAGTCGAGACTAGCGGGGGACAACGAGCAGTACTTC. Residues: CAISESRLAGDNEQYF.